This T cell receptor (beta chain) derives from a study of response to subunit inactivated influenza vaccine. Trimming stripped 0 bases from V and 6 bases from J, with 9 bases between. Per the germline V gene, CDR1 is SGHRS and CDR2 is YFSETQ. The CDR3 sequence is 14 residues long. Using its own MiXCR run on the RT-PCR reads, TCRdb lists one record per CDR3 protein. This repertoire shows about half a million distinct CDR3 sequences, approximately 24% found once; its top ten account for 1.5% to 2%. Study-level results: Authors suggested seasonal influenza vaccinations each recruit few new T cells.

About this clonotype itself: The antigen remains unidentified.

The sequence came from a man aged 45-65 years who received an inactivated influenza vaccine. The starting material was CD4+ T cells sorted from PBMCs, obtained roughly 5 days after vaccination. The chain has TRBV5-1 and TRBJ2-2; D gene uncertain. This CDR3 is CASSLGEWPGELFF. For the CDR3, the DNA is TGCGCCAGCAGCTTGGGTGAATGGCCCGGGGAGCTGTTTTTT.